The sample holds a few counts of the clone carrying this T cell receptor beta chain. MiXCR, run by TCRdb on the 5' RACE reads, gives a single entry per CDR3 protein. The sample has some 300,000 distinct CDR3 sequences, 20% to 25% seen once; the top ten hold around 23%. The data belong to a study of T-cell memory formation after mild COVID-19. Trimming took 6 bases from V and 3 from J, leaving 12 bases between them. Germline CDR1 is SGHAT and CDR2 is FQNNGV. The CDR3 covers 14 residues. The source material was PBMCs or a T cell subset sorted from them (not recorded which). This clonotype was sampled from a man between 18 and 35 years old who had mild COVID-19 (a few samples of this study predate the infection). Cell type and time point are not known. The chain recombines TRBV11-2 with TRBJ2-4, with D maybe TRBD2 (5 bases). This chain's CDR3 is CASRGVGVKNIQYF. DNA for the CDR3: TGTGCCAGCAGGGGCGTCGGGGTCAAAAACATTCAGTACTTC.